The 6 T cell receptor beta chains given below trace back to one sample, sequenced in a study of blood T cell repertoires in COVID-19. Profiled with immunoSEQ multiplex PCR; TCRdb holds only in-frame clones, not every one. Seen here are some 35,000 clones, 78% observed once, and the top ten hold approximately 15%. Sequenced material: peripheral blood. The receptors derive from a man aged 65 to 85 with acute or convalescent COVID-19.

This chain connects TRBV30 to TRBJ2-2, with D possibly matching TRBD2 (7 bases). In germline, CDR1 is GTSNPN, CDR2 SVGIG (reference sequence). The CDR3 covers 15 residues. Trimming took 5 bases from V and 3 from J, leaving 16 bases between them. The CDR3 sequence is CAWHIGGLDTGELFF. The DNA of the CDR3 is TGTGCCTGGCACATCGGGGGGCTGGACACCGGGGAGCTGTTTTTT. Full variable domain (rest looked up from reference TRBV30 and TRBJ2-2): SQTIHQWPATLVQPVGSPLSLECTVEGTSNPNLYWYRQAAGRGLQLLFYSVGIGQISSEVPQNLSASRPQDRQFILSSKKLLLSDSGFYLCAWHIGGLDTGELFFGEGSRLTVL.

This chain joins TRBV7-2 and TRBJ1-1, with 8 bases that match TRBD1. The trim removed 5 bases at V and 5 bases at J, leaving 10 bases unmatched. Germline-derived CDR1 and CDR2 are SGHTA and FQGNSA. CDR3 length equals 15 residues. In DNA, the CDR3 is TGTGCCAGCAGCGACCCTCAGGGGGCGCTTACTGAAGCTTTCTTT. Amino acid sequence: CASSDPQGALTEAFF.

The chain has TRBV6-4 and TRBJ1-1; perhaps TRBD1 as D (6 bases). This CDR3 is 14 amino acids long. The germline gives CDR1 MRHNA, CDR2 SNTAGT. V was shortened by 0 bases and J by 8 bases, with 13 bases between the two germline ends. CDR3 protein: CASSDSHRATEAFF. The CDR3 bases are TGTGCCAGCAGTGACTCCCACAGGGCCACCGAAGCTTTCTTT.

V gene TRBV18 combines with J gene TRBJ1-6; D ambiguous. This CDR3 has 15 amino acids. The V end lost 3 bases, the J end lost 9 bases, and 15 bases lay between the germline ends. CDR1 is KGHSH, CDR2 LQKENI, per germline. CDR3 loop: CASSPNSVLRSPLHF. The CDR3 DNA reads as TGTGCCAGCTCACCGAATTCCGTCTTGCGTTCACCCCTCCACTTT. The full variable domain, with the rest looked up from reference TRBV18 and TRBJ1-6, is NAGVMQNPRHLVRRRGQEARLRCSPMKGHSHVYWYRQLPEEGLKFMVYLQKENIIDESGMPKERFSAEFPKEGPSILRIQQVVRGDSAAYFCASSPNSVLRSPLHFGNGTRLTVT.

The chain employs TRBV6-5 and TRBJ1-1, with D possibly TRBD1 on 5 matching bases. The CDR3 length is 14 residues. The germline gives CDR1 MNHEY, CDR2 SVGAGI. Trimming shortened V by 2 bases and J by 5 bases, and 12 bases separated the two germline ends. In nucleotides, the CDR3 is TGTGCCAGCAGTTACGATGGGGGGAGGACTGAAGCTTTCTTT. This codes for CASSYDGGRTEAFF.

The CDR3 loop is CASSPSMDQPQHF. The CDR3 DNA reads as TGTGCCAGCAGCCCATCTATGGATCAGCCCCAGCATTTT. The chain links TRBV9 to TRBJ1-5; no clear D. Per germline, CDR1 SGDLS and CDR2 YYNGEE. The CDR3 has 13 residues. Trimming shortened V by 4 bases and J by 5 bases, and 10 bases separated the two germline ends.